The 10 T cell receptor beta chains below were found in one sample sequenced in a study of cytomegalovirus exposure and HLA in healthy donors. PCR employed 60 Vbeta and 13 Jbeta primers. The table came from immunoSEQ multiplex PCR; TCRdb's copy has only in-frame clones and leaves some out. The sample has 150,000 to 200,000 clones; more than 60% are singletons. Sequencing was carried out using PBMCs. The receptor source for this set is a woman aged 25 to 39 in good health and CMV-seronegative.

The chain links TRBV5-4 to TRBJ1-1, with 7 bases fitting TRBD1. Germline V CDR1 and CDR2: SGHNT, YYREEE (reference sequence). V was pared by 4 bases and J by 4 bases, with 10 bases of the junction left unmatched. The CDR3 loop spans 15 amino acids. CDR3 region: CASSGGTVGITEAFF. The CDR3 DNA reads TGTGCCAGCAGCGGGGGGACAGTAGGGATCACTGAAGCTTTCTTT.

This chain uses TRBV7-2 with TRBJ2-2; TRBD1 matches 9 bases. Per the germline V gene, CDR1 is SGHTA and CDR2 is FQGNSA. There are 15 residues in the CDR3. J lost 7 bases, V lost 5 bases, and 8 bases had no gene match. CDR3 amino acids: CASSQQGARGGELFF. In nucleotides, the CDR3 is TGTGCCAGCAGCCAACAGGGGGCCAGAGGCGGGGAGCTGTTTTTT.

Here the CDR3 DNA reads TGTGCCAGCAGCTTAGGGGACAGTTCCCGTAACACCTTC. This translates into CASSLGDSSRNTF. The chain is built from TRBV11-2 and TRBJ1-2, with 7 bases lining up with TRBD1. There are 13 residues in the CDR3. Germline CDR1 SGHAT, CDR2 FQNNGV. The V and J ends lost 1 base and 12 bases, in that order; junction bases with no gene match: 8.

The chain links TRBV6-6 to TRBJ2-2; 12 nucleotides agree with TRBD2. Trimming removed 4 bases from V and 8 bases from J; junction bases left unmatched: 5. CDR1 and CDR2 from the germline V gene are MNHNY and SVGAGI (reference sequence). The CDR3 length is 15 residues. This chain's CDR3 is CASSFGTSGWGELFF. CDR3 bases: TGTGCCAGCAGTTTTGGGACTAGCGGGTGGGGGGAGCTGTTTTTT.

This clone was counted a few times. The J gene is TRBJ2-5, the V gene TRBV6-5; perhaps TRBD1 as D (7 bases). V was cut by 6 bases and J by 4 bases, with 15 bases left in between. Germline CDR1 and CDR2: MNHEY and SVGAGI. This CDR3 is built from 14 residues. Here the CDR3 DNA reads TGTGCCAGCAGCCGACCGCAGGGGGGAGAGACCCAGTACTTC. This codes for CASSRPQGGETQYF.

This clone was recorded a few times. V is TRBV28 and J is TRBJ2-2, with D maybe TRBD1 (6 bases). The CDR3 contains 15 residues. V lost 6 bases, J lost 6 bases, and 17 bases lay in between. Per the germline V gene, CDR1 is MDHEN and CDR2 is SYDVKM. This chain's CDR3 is CASRPTGNRAGELFF. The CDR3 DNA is TGTGCCAGCAGACCCACAGGGAACAGAGCCGGGGAGCTGTTTTTT.

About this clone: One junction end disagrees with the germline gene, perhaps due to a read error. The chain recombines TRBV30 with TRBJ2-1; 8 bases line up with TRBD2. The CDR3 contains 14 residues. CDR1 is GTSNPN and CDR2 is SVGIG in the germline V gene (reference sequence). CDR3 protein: CAWSAGTRYSEQFF. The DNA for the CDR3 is TGTGCCTGGAGTGCCGGGACTAGATACAGTGAGCAGTTCTTC.

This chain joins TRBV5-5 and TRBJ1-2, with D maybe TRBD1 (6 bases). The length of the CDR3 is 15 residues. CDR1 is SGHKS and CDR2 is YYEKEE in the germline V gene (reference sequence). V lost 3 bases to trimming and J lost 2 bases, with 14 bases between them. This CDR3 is CASSSTGRRNYGYTF. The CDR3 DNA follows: TGTGCCAGCAGCTCGACAGGCCGTCGAAACTATGGCTACACCTTC.

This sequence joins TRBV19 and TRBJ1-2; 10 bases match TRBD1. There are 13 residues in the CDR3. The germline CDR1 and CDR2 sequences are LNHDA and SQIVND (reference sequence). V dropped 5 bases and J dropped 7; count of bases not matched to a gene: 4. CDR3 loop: CASSSRQGAGYTF. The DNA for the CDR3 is TGTGCCAGTAGTTCCCGACAGGGGGCTGGCTACACCTTC.

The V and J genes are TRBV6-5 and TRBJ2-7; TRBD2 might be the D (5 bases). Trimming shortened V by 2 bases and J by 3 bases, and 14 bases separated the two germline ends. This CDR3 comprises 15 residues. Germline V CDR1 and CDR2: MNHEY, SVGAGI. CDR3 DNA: TGTGCCAGCAGTTACAACGGACGGGGATTCTACGAGCAGTACTTC. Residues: CASSYNGRGFYEQYF.